This passage covers 19 T cell receptor beta chains from one sample sequenced in a study of regulatory T cells in long-lasting Graves disease. Time point specified: newly diagnosed GD, antithyroid drugs for less than 3 months. The TCR library was made from RNA extracted from PBMCs. The authors built TCR beta libraries using iRepertoire HTBI primers and Arm-PCR of CDR3 regions. MiXCR was run by TCRdb on the multiplex PCR reads, yielding one entry per CDR3 protein. Here the sample spans 350,000 to 550,000 distinct CDR3 sequences, 14% being singletons. These sequences were also reported in another study, on T cells in Graves' hyperthyroidism and ophthalmopathy.

This specimen consisted of peripheral blood mononuclear cells (PBMCs), obtained at new diagnosis, from a patient treated with antithyroid drugs. All receptors come from a woman in her forties or fifties with Graves disease.

This clonotype has a count of ten or more. This chain links TRBV30 with TRBJ2-1; no firm D call. Germline CDR1 GTSNPN, CDR2 SVGIG (reference sequence). This CDR3 comprises 11 residues. CDR3 sequence: CVGFGYNEQFF. CDR3 bases: TGTGTGGGGTTTGGATACAATGAGCAGTTCTTC.

There are many counts of this clonotype. This chain joins TRBV2 and TRBJ1-6; D is uncertain. This CDR3 has 14 amino acids. Germline CDR1 SNHLY, CDR2 FYNNEI. V was shortened by 8 bases and J by 1 base, with 9 bases between the two germline ends. The CDR3 reads CASLPGSYNSPLHF. In DNA, the CDR3 is TGTGCCAGCCTTCCGGGGTCCTATAATTCACCCCTCCACTTT.

The chain uses TRBV10-1 and TRBJ2-1, with D possibly TRBD2 on 5 matching bases. CDR3 length equals 18 residues. Trimming pared 4 bases from V and 0 bases from J, leaving 19 bases between. The V gene's germline CDR1 is WNHNN and CDR2 SYGVQD (reference sequence). This CDR3 is CASSGGDLASFSYNEQFF. The CDR3, as DNA: TGCGCCAGCAGTGGAGGCGACCTAGCAAGTTTCTCCTACAATGAGCAGTTCTTC.

The table lists this clonotype with a few counts. This chain uses TRBV11-2 with TRBJ2-5; D is uncertain. Trimming cost V 1 base and J 8 bases, with 11 bases left between them. CDR3 length equals 13 residues. Germline assignment: CDR1 SGHAT and CDR2 FQNNGV. CDR3 in amino acids: CASSLGLPGTQYF. As DNA, the CDR3 is TGTGCCAGCAGCTTAGGGCTCCCAGGTACCCAGTACTTC.

This clonotype has ten or more counts. The chain employs TRBV20-1 and TRBJ1-5, with D possibly TRBD1 on 6 matching bases. CDR1 and CDR2 from the germline V gene are DFQATT and SNEGSKA (reference sequence). This CDR3 is built from 14 residues. V was cut by 2 bases and J by 6 bases, with 14 bases left in between. CDR3 nucleotide sequence: TGCAGTGCTAGATCAGGGGAGAACGCTCAGCCCCAGCATTTT. Amino acids: CSARSGENAQPQHF.

In this sample, this clonotype turned up a few times. The gene calls are TRBV19 and TRBJ1-6; D remains ambiguous. Between the trimmed V and J ends, which lost 6 bases and 4 bases, there was a span of 4 bases. Germline lookup yields CDR1 LNHDA and CDR2 SQIVND (reference sequence). CDR3 length equals 12 residues. Here the CDR3 reads CASRKYNSPLHF. The CDR3, as DNA: TGTGCCAGTAGGAAGTATAATTCACCCCTCCACTTT.

In nucleotides, the CDR3 is TGCAGCGCCCCGGGTTGGGGACCCAGAGATACGCAGTATTTT. The encoded protein is CSAPGWGPRDTQYF. The genes are TRBV29-1 and TRBJ2-3; TRBD1 or TRBD2 may be the D gene (5 bases each). The CDR3 is made up of 14 amino acids. Trimming left V 7 bases short and J 5 bases short, with 19 bases between. Germline assignment: CDR1 SQVTM and CDR2 ANQGSEA.

This clonotype was observed a handful of times. The chain links TRBV10-3 to TRBJ2-7; D is undetermined. The CDR3 is 15 amino acids. CDR1 is ENHRY, CDR2 SYGVKD, per germline. Between the trimmed V and J ends, which lost 1 base and 2 bases, there was a span of 12 bases. CDR3: CAISEFWSDPYEQYF. CDR3 nucleotide sequence: TGTGCCATCAGTGAGTTTTGGAGTGACCCCTACGAGCAGTACTTC.

This clonotype was detected ten times or more. CDR3 DNA sequence: TGTGCCAGCAGTCAACACACTAGCGGGAGGGCCGGCGGGGAGCTGTTTTTT. Its translation is CASSQHTSGRAGGELFF. The V gene is TRBV12-3 or TRBV12-4, the J gene TRBJ2-2; 13 bases line up with TRBD2. The CDR3 is made up of 17 amino acids. With 5 bases clipped from V and 7 bases from J, the junction kept 10 bases outside the gene matches.

This clonotype was recorded only once. This chain uses TRBV20-1 with TRBJ1-1; no reliable D call. Germline CDR1 DFQATT, CDR2 SNEGSKA (reference sequence). The V end was cut by 1 base, the J end by 0 bases, with 3 bases between. The CDR3 consists of 12 residues. Here the CDR3 DNA reads TGCAGTGCTAGAGCCATGAACACTGAAGCTTTCTTT. It specifies CSARAMNTEAFF.

This clonotype has a count of ten or more. This chain uses TRBV7-9 with TRBJ2-7, with TRBD2 matching over 7 bases. The CDR3 loop spans 15 amino acids. The germline gives CDR1 SEHNR, CDR2 FQNEAQ (reference sequence). With V trimmed by 2 bases and J by 4 bases, 8 bases remained unmatched. CDR3 sequence reads: CASSLLAGVEYEQYF. CDR3 in DNA: TGTGCCAGCAGCTTACTGGCGGGAGTGGAATACGAGCAGTACTTC.

This clonotype came up many times. V gene TRBV18 combines with J gene TRBJ2-2, with D possibly being TRBD1 (6 bases). Trimming took off 8 bases at V and 1 base at J, with 14 bases between the two ends. CDR1 KGHSH and CDR2 LQKENI come from the germline V gene. This CDR3 has 15 amino acids. The CDR3 is CASKRQELNTGELFF. CDR3 nucleotide sequence: TGTGCCAGCAAGAGACAGGAGCTGAACACCGGGGAGCTGTTTTTT.

The chain carries TRBV5-5 and TRBJ2-6; 9 bases align to TRBD1. Germline assignment: CDR1 SGHKS and CDR2 YYEKEE (reference sequence). The CDR3 is 20 residues long. V was pared by 4 bases and J by 4 bases, with 18 bases of the junction left unmatched. CDR3 in DNA: TGTGCCAGCAGCCCCGGACCGGGACAGGGAACCGTAGGGGGGGCCAACGTCCTGACTTTC. It codes for CASSPGPGQGTVGGANVLTF.

There are many counts of this clonotype. This chain connects TRBV12-3 or TRBV12-4 to TRBJ2-6, with 7 bases fitting TRBD1. The J segment lost 4 bases and the V segment lost 6 bases, leaving 6 bases of the junction unmatched. This CDR3 has 15 residues. The CDR3 sequence: CASSTGQFGANVLTF. CDR3 sequence (DNA): TGTGCCAGCAGCACGGGACAGTTCGGGGCCAACGTCCTGACTTTC.

This clonotype showed up many times. J is TRBJ2-5 and V is TRBV6-1; no definite D call. The CDR3 contains 15 residues. The germline gives CDR1 MNHNS, CDR2 SASEGT. V was trimmed by 1 base and J by 5 bases, leaving 14 bases between them. The CDR3 DNA is TGTGCCAGCAGTGAAGGACGGCTACACGTGGAGACCCAGTACTTC. Residues: CASSEGRLHVETQYF.

In its sample, this clonotype was seen many times. The V gene is TRBV28, the J gene TRBJ2-2; D is unclear. Germline assignment: CDR1 MDHEN and CDR2 SYDVKM. Trimming took off 5 bases at V and 1 base at J, with 14 bases between the two ends. This CDR3 is built from 16 residues. CDR3 sequence reads: CASSPLGLENTGELFF. The CDR3 nucleotides read TGTGCCAGCAGTCCTCTCGGCCTAGAGAACACCGGGGAGCTGTTTTTT.

This clonotype has ten or more counts. The genes are TRBV7-9 and TRBJ2-1, with D perhaps TRBD1 or TRBD2 (5 bases each). Per the germline V gene, CDR1 is SEHNR and CDR2 is FQNEAQ (reference sequence). The V end was cut by 1 base, the J end by 6 bases, with 10 bases between. The CDR3 spans 14 residues. CDR3 sequence: CASSLGGAGNEQFF. CDR3 DNA: TGTGCCAGCAGCTTAGGGGGCGCGGGCAATGAGCAGTTCTTC.

This clonotype was picked up a small number of times. The chain links TRBV4-1 to TRBJ2-7; D remains unclear. Deletions cut 1 base from V and 0 bases from J, with 13 bases between. Germline CDR1 MGHRA, CDR2 YSYEKL. The CDR3 extends over 16 amino acids. The CDR3 DNA reads as TGCGCCAGCAGCCAAGGTCGTAGTGACTCCTCCTACGAGCAGTACTTC. Its protein is CASSQGRSDSSYEQYF.

This clonotype was recorded at least ten times. The V gene is TRBV2, the J gene TRBJ1-5; D possibly corresponds to TRBD1 (5 bases). V lost 5 bases and J lost 11, with 10 bases in between. Germline lookup yields CDR1 SNHLY and CDR2 FYNNEI. The CDR3 is made up of 11 amino acids. DNA for the CDR3: TGTGCCAGCAGTCCAGAGGGGACCCAGCATTTT. Amino acids: CASSPEGTQHF.